This T cell receptor (beta chain) appears in the sequencing data of a study of T cell changes during pregnancy in multiple sclerosis. TCRdb's table, derived via immunoSEQ multiplex PCR, lists solely in-frame clones and lacks some. The data hold around 60,000 clones, with around 93% observed a single time. The input for sequencing was CD4+ T cells from peripheral blood mononuclear cells, taken before pregnancy. The sequence derives from a female donor with multiple sclerosis, enrolled in a pregnancy study.

In DNA, the CDR3 is TGTGCCAGCAGCCAAGACTTGAAGCGGAGCCCCACTTACAATGAGCAGTTCTTC. Translation gives CASSQDLKRSPTYNEQFF. The chain links TRBV4-2 to TRBJ2-1; D is perhaps TRBD2 (5 bases). The CDR3 totals 18 residues. Per germline, CDR1 LGHNA and CDR2 YNFKEQ. Trimming cost V 0 bases and J 4 bases, with 19 bases left between them.